This T cell receptor beta chain was sequenced for a study of cytomegalovirus exposure and HLA in healthy donors. With respect to this clone: Its antigen is undetermined.

Germline V CDR1 and CDR2: GTSNPN, SVGIG (reference sequence). Trimming took 2 bases from V and 7 from J, leaving 14 bases between them. The CDR3 is made up of 13 amino acids. Notes on the study in general: Being productive about 87% or about 30% of the time was typical of most TCR beta V segments in an earlier analysis. It was reported in a later analysis that an Asian-associated ancestry cluster showed fewer N-insertions than the roughly 670-donor mean.

It was with 60 Vbeta and 13 Jbeta primers that the PCR ran. Here immunoSEQ multiplex PCR was the method, and the copy in TCRdb shows in-frame clones only, minus some. The sample totals tens of thousands of clones. This sequence joins TRBV30 and TRBJ1-1; D ambiguous. The clonotype comes from a man aged 35 to 55 in good health and CMV-seronegative. Sequencing was done on a sample of PBMCs. For the CDR3, the DNA is TGTGCCTGGAGTATCTCGGAGAAGAGTGAAGCTTTCTTT. Its protein product is CAWSISEKSEAFF. Filled out from reference TRBV30 and TRBJ1-1, the complete variable domain reads SQTIHQWPATLVQPVGSPLSLECTVEGTSNPNLYWYRQAAGRGLQLLFYSVGIGQISSEVPQNLSASRPQDRQFILSSKKLLLSDSGFYLCAWSISEKSEAFFGQGTRLTVV.